This T cell receptor beta chain was found in a study of shared clonotypes between healthy human individuals. Whole-study results and caveats: Sorted-subset sequencing was shown by rarefaction to be incomplete despite large depth.

In regard to this clone: Its antigen is undetermined.

Here immunoSEQ multiplex PCR was the method, and the copy in TCRdb shows in-frame clones only, minus some. Here the sample spans about 1.5 million clones, more than 95% being singletons. The TCR originated in a man aged 25-45 years in good health. Sequencing was performed on naive CD4+ T cells sorted from blood. Subset meaning: CD45RA+ positively selected.

As DNA, the CDR3 is TGTGCCACCATCAAGGAAGATACGCAGTATTTT. This sequence encodes CATIKEDTQYF. The V gene is TRBV15, the J gene TRBJ2-3; D uncertain. The V and J ends lost 7 bases and 5 bases respectively, with 7 bases between them. This CDR3 spans 11 amino acids. The germline V gene encodes CDR1 LNHNV and CDR2 YYDKDF (reference sequence). Supplemented by reference TRBV15 and TRBJ2-3, the full variable domain reads DAMVIQNPRYQVTQFGKPVTLSCSQTLNHNVMYWYQQKSSQAPKLLFHYYDKDFNNEADTPDNFQSRRPNTSFCFLDIRSPGLGDTAMYLCATIKEDTQYFGPGTRLTVL.